These 29 T cell receptor beta chains were sequenced from one sample in a study of tumor and adjacent non-tumor tissue in lung cancer. This sample's RNA came from whole unsorted tissue. More than 3 cm separated this lung sample from the edge of the tumor. A modified ARM-PCR protocol with three rounds of nested PCR amplified TCRbeta. TCRdb re-derived calls from the multiplex PCR reads in MiXCR, one entry per CDR3 protein. The table lists about 90,000 distinct CDR3 sequences, about 77% of them singletons. The sequenced sample consisted of distant non-tumor lung tissue. These receptors came from a woman aged 45-65 years with non-small cell lung cancer.

The table lists this clonotype with a count of one. Since no conserved phenylalanine or tryptophan closes the CDR3, a read error is the likely cause. The chain joins TRBV6-1 to TRBJ2-7; possible D gene TRBD2, 6 bases. Per germline, CDR1 MNHNS and CDR2 SASEGT. The length of the CDR3 is 15 residues. The CDR3 region has the DNA TGTGCCAGCAATGAAAGAAGGCGGGGATCCTACGAGCAGTACCTC. This gives the protein CASNERRRGSYEQYL.

Comments on this clonotype: At one end, the junction sequence differs from germline, possibly due to a read error. CDR3 loop: CASSDTKDGGEKMFF. The CDR3 DNA sequence: TGTGCCAGCAGTGATACTAAGGACGGGGGCGAAAAAATGTTTTTT. The chain uses TRBV12-3 or TRBV12-4 and TRBJ1-4; TRBD1 is a possible D gene (6 bases). This CDR3 spans 15 amino acids.

A remark on this clonotype: The junction differs from germline at one of its ends, possibly a read error. V is TRBV6-5 and J is TRBJ2-2, with no clear D. The germline gives CDR1 MNHEY, CDR2 SVGAGI. CDR3 size: 16 residues. CDR3: CDSSHGFLGNTGELFF. CDR3 in DNA: TGTGACAGCAGTCACGGGTTCCTAGGCAACACCGGGGAGCTGTTTTTT.

Worth noting for this clonotype: Being one base from a much bigger clone, this may be a read error. The CDR3 end shows no conserved phenylalanine or tryptophan, and so a read error is likely. The V and J genes are TRBV4-2 and TRBJ2-1, with D possibly TRBD1 on 5 matching bases. The V gene's germline CDR1 is LGHNA and CDR2 YNFKEQ. Trimming left V 5 bases short and J 8 bases short, with 19 bases between. There are 15 residues in the CDR3. CDR3 DNA sequence: TGTGCCAGCAGCTCCGGACCACAGGTGTCTGATGAGCAGTTCTTA. Its protein product is CASSSGPQVSDEQFL.

The chain carries TRBV7-9 and TRBJ2-5; the match to TRBD2 covers 13 bases. The CDR3 runs to 22 residues. With V trimmed by 5 bases and J by 3 bases, 24 bases remained unmatched. Germline CDR1 SEHNR, CDR2 FQNEAQ (reference sequence). For the CDR3, the DNA is TGTGCCAGCAGCCCCCCAGGAAGTGGGACTAGCGGGGCCCTAGGAAGAAAAGAGACCCAGTACTTC. It translates to CASSPPGSGTSGALGRKETQYF.

This clonotype was observed a few times. The rearrangement links TRBV11-2 to TRBJ2-7, with TRBD2 as a possible D gene (5 bases). V lost 6 bases and J lost 3, with 15 bases in between. This CDR3 contains 14 residues. In germline, CDR1 is SGHAT, CDR2 FQNNGV. The CDR3 sequence is CASSPSRTSYEQYF. The CDR3 nucleotides read TGTGCCAGCAGTCCTAGCAGGACCAGCTACGAGCAGTACTTC. The full variable domain, its missing parts supplied by reference TRBV11-2 and TRBJ2-7, is EAGVAQSPRYKIIEKRQSVAFWCNPISGHATLYWYQQILGQGPKLLIQFQNNGVVDDSQLPKDRFSAERLKGVDSTLKIQPAKLEDSAVYLCASSPSRTSYEQYFGPGTRLTVT.

This clonotype was seen more than once but under ten times. A much more abundant neighbour one base away suggests this may be a read error. The chain carries TRBV5-4 and TRBJ2-1; tentatively, D is TRBD1 (6 bases). Germline lookup yields CDR1 SGHNT and CDR2 YYREEE (reference sequence). The CDR3 spans 15 residues. The V end was cut by 0 bases, the J end by 3 bases, with 10 bases between. The CDR3 coding sequence is TGTGCCAGCAGCTTGGGCTTAGGGGGCTACAATGAGCAGTTCTTC. Residues: CASSLGLGGYNEQFF.

V gene TRBV28 combines with J gene TRBJ2-3; the D gene is possibly TRBD2 (6 bases). Germline-derived CDR1 and CDR2 are MDHEN and SYDVKM. The CDR3 spans 16 residues. The CDR3 here is CLSSPRAGTSTDTQYF. The CDR3 DNA reads as TGTCTCAGCAGTCCCCGAGCAGGGACTAGCACAGATACGCAGTATTTT.

Comment on this clonotype: The junction shows a germline mismatch at one end, possibly a read error. The V call is TRBV4-2, the J call TRBJ1-1; the D is unclear. The germline gives CDR1 LGHNA, CDR2 YNFKEQ. The CDR3 loop spans 16 amino acids. The CDR3 region is CANSQEVSWGNTEAFF. The DNA of the CDR3 is TGTGCCAACAGCCAAGAGGTTTCCTGGGGAAACACTGAAGCTTTCTTT.

As regards this clonotype: Relative to the germline gene, one junction end is altered; a read error may explain this. The rearrangement links TRBV6-5 to TRBJ1-3, with D unresolved. This CDR3 is 12 amino acids long. Germline assignment: CDR1 MNHEY and CDR2 SVGAGI. The CDR3 nucleotides are TGTGCCAGAAGATCGTCTGGAAACACAATATATTTT. Its protein product is CARRSSGNTIYF.

Details on this clonotype: No conserved phenylalanine or tryptophan ends this CDR3, so it is likely a read error. This chain joins TRBV5-1 and TRBJ2-7, with D perhaps TRBD2 (5 bases). This CDR3 comprises 16 residues. Germline V gives CDR1 SGHRS, CDR2 YFSETQ. V was cut by 1 base and J by 0 bases, with 14 bases left in between. The CDR3 reads CASSLQFSESSYEQYL. Here the CDR3 DNA reads TGCGCCAGCAGCTTGCAATTTAGCGAGTCCTCCTACGAGCAGTACCTC.

V usage is TRBV28 and J usage is TRBJ2-1; D is ambiguous. CDR1 and CDR2 from the germline V gene are MDHEN and SYDVKM. The CDR3 has 14 residues. V lost 11 bases, J lost 8 bases, and 22 bases lay in between. CDR3 residues: CAVPLRSTLHEQFF. DNA for the CDR3: TGTGCCGTCCCGCTTAGAAGTACCCTCCATGAGCAGTTCTTC.

On this clonotype itself: Sequence at one end of the junction differs from germline and may be a read error. The V and J genes are TRBV10-3 and TRBJ2-7; D call uncertain. The CDR3 covers 13 residues. Per the germline V gene, CDR1 is ENHRY and CDR2 is SYGVKD. The CDR3 coding sequence is TGTGCCATCAGTGATAGGAACTCCTACGAGCAGTATTTC. Translated: CAISDRNSYEQYF.

The chain has TRBV12-3 or TRBV12-4 and TRBJ2-7; tentative D call: TRBD1 (6 bases). This CDR3 has 13 amino acids. Between the trimmed V and J ends, which lost 11 bases and 6 bases, there was a span of 20 bases. CDR3 protein: CARTRDNQREQYF. Here the CDR3 DNA reads TGTGCCCGCACCCGGGACAACCAACGCGAGCAGTACTTC.

A word on this clonotype: The final CDR3 position lacks the conserved phenylalanine or tryptophan, pointing to a likely read error. The V and J genes are TRBV29-1 and TRBJ2-2, with a possible D match to TRBD2 (6 bases). This CDR3 is built from 15 residues. V was cut by 0 bases and J by 5 bases, with 13 bases left in between. Germline loops: CDR1 SQVTM, CDR2 ANQGSEA. The CDR3 sequence: CSVEEGRTRTGELFS. The CDR3 DNA reads as TGCAGCGTTGAAGAGGGGAGGACGAGAACCGGGGAGCTGTTTTCT.

Comment on this clonotype: With a much larger clone just one base away, this may be a read error. This chain links TRBV2 with TRBJ2-3; D is perhaps TRBD1 (6 bases). The CDR3 spans 13 residues. Germline CDR1 is SNHLY and CDR2 is FYNNEI. DNA of the CDR3: TGTGTCAGCAGATACGCAGGGGACGATACGCAGTATTTT. Translating gives CVSRYAGDDTQYF.

This clonotype appeared once. The junction shows a germline mismatch at one end, possibly a read error. The gene calls are TRBV6-1 and TRBJ2-2, with 8 bases identical to TRBD2. Germline V gene lookup returns CDR1 MNHNS and CDR2 SASEGT. This CDR3 comprises 14 residues. The CDR3 loop is CVSKLAANTGELFF. Here the CDR3 DNA reads TGTGTCAGCAAACTAGCGGCGAACACCGGGGAGCTGTTTTTT.

This clonotype was seen many times. The genes are TRBV19 and TRBJ1-5, with D perhaps TRBD1 (6 bases). CDR3 size: 14 residues. Per germline, CDR1 LNHDA and CDR2 SQIVND (reference sequence). V lost 7 bases and J 2 bases, leaving 12 bases between the germline ends. CDR3 sequence reads: CASKQGVGNQPQHF. As DNA, the CDR3 is TGTGCCAGTAAACAGGGAGTGGGCAATCAGCCCCAGCATTTT.

As for this clonotype: A single base separates this from a much larger clone, so it may be a read error. The rearrangement joins TRBV28 to TRBJ2-1; TRBD2 matches at 12 bases. This CDR3 is 16 amino acids long. CDR1 and CDR2 from the germline V gene are MDHEN and SYDVKM. The CDR3 DNA follows: TGTGCCAGCAGGGCGACTAGCGGGAGTTCCTCCAATGAGCAGTTCTTC. Protein product: CASRATSGSSSNEQFF.

In regard to this clonotype: A single base separates this from a much larger clone, so it may be a read error. V usage is TRBV20-1 and J usage is TRBJ2-1; 15 positions match TRBD2. Germline V gene data show CDR1 as DFQATT and CDR2 as SNEGSKA (reference sequence). V trimming: 6 bases; J trimming: 9 bases; junction bases outside the gene matches: 24. The CDR3 is 20 residues long. The DNA for the CDR3 is TGCAGTGCCCTTCCCGGGACTAGCGGGAGGACTTATAACGCTCGTAGTGAGCAGTTCTTC. It specifies CSALPGTSGRTYNARSEQFF.

On this clonotype itself: Because the CDR3 is missing its conserved closing phenylalanine or tryptophan, this is likely a read error. The rearrangement joins TRBV12-3 or TRBV12-4 to TRBJ1-2; maybe TRBD1 (5 bases). The CDR3 is made up of 12 amino acids. DNA of the CDR3: TGTGCCACCAGGGAAGGGAACTATGGTTACACCTTA. Its translation is CATREGNYGYTL.

About this clonotype itself: A much larger clone differs by one base, so this may be a read error. V and J are TRBV7-9 and TRBJ1-1; D ambiguous. Germline assignment: CDR1 SEHNR and CDR2 FQNEAQ (reference sequence). Trimming shortened V by 1 base and J by 13 bases, and 16 bases separated the two germline ends. CDR3 length: 13 residues. The CDR3 coding sequence is TGTGCCAGCAGCTTAGTAGCGGCGAGTAAGGATTTCTTT. Its translation: CASSLVAASKDFF.

Ten or more counts support this clonotype. V gene TRBV4-2 combines with J gene TRBJ2-7, with 10 bases identical to TRBD2. Germline CDR1 LGHNA, CDR2 YNFKEQ. CDR3 length equals 16 residues. Trimming at V came to 1 base and at J to 2 bases, leaving 5 bases not matched to a gene. In nucleotides, the CDR3 is TGTGCCAGCAGCCAAGCCGGGACTAGCGCCACCTACGAGCAGTACTTC. Translation gives CASSQAGTSATYEQYF.

Concerning this clonotype itself: At one end, the junction sequence differs from germline, possibly due to a read error. V is TRBV6-1 and J is TRBJ2-6; D is perhaps TRBD2 (5 bases). The CDR3 has 16 amino acids. Germline assignment: CDR1 MNHNS and CDR2 SASEGT. The CDR3 nucleotides are TGTACCAGCAGTGATCGGTCCGGGAACGGGGCCAACGTCCTGACTTTC. This gives the protein CTSSDRSGNGANVLTF.

This clonotype occurred once. Germline and junction disagree at one end, which may indicate a read error. The chain links TRBV4-2 to TRBJ2-1, with 7 bases aligning to TRBD1. CDR3 size: 16 residues. CDR1 and CDR2 from the germline V gene are LGHNA and YNFKEQ. The CDR3, as DNA: TGTGCCAGCAGCCAACTTCAGGGGGTGGAGGACAATGGGCAGCTCTTC. It translates to CASSQLQGVEDNGQLF.

This clonotype was detected only once. No conserved phenylalanine or tryptophan ends this CDR3, so it is likely a read error. The V call is TRBV12-3 or TRBV12-4, the J call TRBJ1-1; possible D gene TRBD1, 5 bases. The CDR3 contains 14 residues. V dropped 6 bases and J dropped 7 bases, with 18 bases sitting between them. In nucleotides, the CDR3 is TGTGCCAGCAGCACCAGGGCCTCCGGGAGTGAAGCTTTCCTT. Encoded protein: CASSTRASGSEAFL.

CDR3 in DNA: TGTGCCAGCAGCAAGGGCGGGAATGTTCGGTTCTACGAGCAGTACTTC. The encoded protein is CASSKGGNVRFYEQYF. The chain recombines TRBV21-1 with TRBJ2-7; the D call of TRBD2 is as the table states it, not checked on the DNA. TRBV21-1 is given as a pseudogene. The CDR3 length is 16 residues.

This clonotype was counted many times. This chain joins TRBV14 and TRBJ2-1; 9 bases are shared with TRBD2. J gave up 15 bases and V 4 bases, and 16 bases lay outside the gene matches. Germline CDR1 is SGHDN and CDR2 is FVKESK. The CDR3 totals 15 residues. As DNA, the CDR3 is TGTGCCAGCAGCCCCACTACCACCTCTGCGGGAGGGTTGTTCTTC. It yields the protein CASSPTTTSAGGLFF.

The table lists this clonotype with a few counts. A read error may be the cause here, since a much bigger clone is one base away. The genes are TRBV12-3 or TRBV12-4 and TRBJ2-2; 8 positions match TRBD1. The length of the CDR3 is 15 residues. CDR3 region: CASNRDRRNAGELFF. CDR3 in DNA: TGTGCCAGCAACCGGGACAGGCGGAACGCCGGGGAGCTGTTTTTT.